One and the same sample provided the 30 T cell receptor beta chains below, sequenced in a study of CD4 T cells in relation to SARS-CoV-2 and coronaviruses. Assay: immunoSEQ multiplex PCR; the TCRdb copy retains only in-frame clones and omits some. The sample lists tens of thousands of clones; 60% to 80% were seen once. Unexposed donor CD4+ T cells date from about 2011-2019, before the COVID-19 pandemic. After approximately ten days of culture, CD4+ T cells were isolated. Their antigens are not known. The source material was CD4+ T cells from PBMCs, cultured in vitro. The receptors derive from a human donor in good health.

The J gene is TRBJ2-4, the V gene TRBV2, with TRBD2 identical over 8 bases. The CDR3 contains 17 residues. Germline lookup yields CDR1 SNHLY and CDR2 FYNNEI. Germline trimming cut 1 base from V and 3 bases from J; bases unmatched to any gene: 8. CDR3 protein: CASSEVGSGAIKNIQYF. In nucleotides, the CDR3 is TGTGCCAGCAGTGAAGTGGGTAGCGGGGCAATCAAAAACATTCAGTACTTC.

The chain combines TRBV18 with TRBJ1-2, with D perhaps TRBD1 (5 bases). Looked up from germline, CDR1 is KGHSH and CDR2 is LQKENI. The CDR3 spans 14 residues. V was trimmed by 3 bases and J by 8 bases, leaving 16 bases between them. CDR3: CASSPIGATGGYTF. The CDR3 DNA follows: TGTGCCAGCTCACCTATTGGGGCCACGGGGGGCTACACCTTC. The full variable domain, with the rest looked up from reference TRBV18 and TRBJ1-2, is NAGVMQNPRHLVRRRGQEARLRCSPMKGHSHVYWYRQLPEEGLKFMVYLQKENIIDESGMPKERFSAEFPKEGPSILRIQQVVRGDSAAYFCASSPIGATGGYTFGSGTRLTVV.

The V call is TRBV7-9, the J call TRBJ1-2, with 8 bases matching TRBD1. Germline V gene sequence: CDR1 SEHNR, CDR2 FQNEAQ (reference sequence). V shed 3 bases, J shed 3 bases, and the junction held 18 bases outside the gene matches. The length of the CDR3 is 19 residues. This chain's CDR3 is CASSLGHRRTDRDDYGYTF. The CDR3, as DNA: TGTGCCAGCAGCTTGGGGCATCGGAGGACGGACAGGGATGACTATGGCTACACCTTC.

The chain has TRBV2 and TRBJ1-5; D perhaps matches TRBD1 (6 bases). Trimming pared 5 bases from V and 1 base from J, leaving 15 bases between. Germline V lookup: CDR1 SNHLY, CDR2 FYNNEI. This CDR3 has 16 amino acids. CDR3 in amino acids: CASSQQGGRSNQPQHF. The CDR3 DNA reads as TGTGCCAGCAGTCAACAGGGAGGTAGAAGCAATCAGCCCCAGCATTTT.

This clone has just a few counts. The J gene is TRBJ2-2, the V gene TRBV3-1 (or the pseudogene TRBV3-2), with 9 positions matching TRBD2. Germline loops: CDR1 LGHDT, CDR2 YNNKEL (reference sequence). The CDR3 consists of 18 residues. Germline trimming cut 1 base from V and 0 bases from J; bases unmatched to any gene: 6. CDR3 sequence reads: CASSQGNSGGPNTGELFF. For the CDR3, the DNA is TGTGCCAGCAGCCAAGGGAATAGCGGGGGCCCGAACACCGGGGAGCTGTTTTTT.

The genes are TRBV15 and TRBJ2-5; TRBD2 matches 9 bases. The CDR3 extends over 15 amino acids. The ends lost 6 bases at V and 4 bases at J; junction bases unmatched: 9. Germline CDR1 is LNHNV and CDR2 is YYDKDF (reference sequence). The CDR3 region has the DNA TGTGCCACCAGGGGGGGAATAGCGGGGGTAGAGACCCAGTACTTC. Translation gives CATRGGIAGVETQYF.

This clone was counted only a few times. The chain uses TRBV6-6 and TRBJ2-3, with D perhaps assigned TRBD1 or TRBD2 (5 bases each). The CDR3 totals 17 residues. The V and J ends lost 5 bases and 7 bases respectively, with 25 bases between them. Germline CDR1 reads MNHNY; CDR2 reads SVGAGI (reference sequence). CDR3: CASSLEGPPLPFYTQYF. In nucleotides, the CDR3 is TGTGCCAGCAGTCTCGAGGGACCGCCGCTACCCTTTTATACGCAGTATTTT.

The chain employs TRBV2 and TRBJ2-5; possibly TRBD1 or TRBD2 for D (7 bases each). The CDR3 is 13 amino acids. Trimming removed 8 bases at V and 5 bases at J, with 15 bases between. Germline V lookup: CDR1 SNHLY, CDR2 FYNNEI. The CDR3 spells CASPNRGGETQYF. In DNA form, the CDR3 reads TGTGCCAGCCCGAACAGGGGAGGGGAGACCCAGTACTTC.

In its sample, this clone was seen a few times. The rearrangement joins TRBV14 to TRBJ2-3; D remains ambiguous. Per germline, CDR1 SGHDN and CDR2 FVKESK. Trimming left V 4 bases short and J 4 bases short, with 6 bases between. This CDR3 is 12 amino acids long. The CDR3 loop is CASSPRADTQYF. The CDR3 DNA is TGTGCCAGCAGCCCCAGAGCAGATACGCAGTATTTT.

This clone was observed a few times. The chain has TRBV4-3 and TRBJ2-5; TRBD2 matches 10 bases. CDR1 and CDR2 from the germline V gene are LGHNA and YSLEER. Trimming cost V 3 bases and J 2 bases; bases outside gene matches: 3. The CDR3 spans 15 residues. The CDR3 sequence: CASSQGLAMQETQYF. For the CDR3, the DNA is TGCGCCAGCAGCCAGGGACTAGCGATGCAAGAGACCCAGTACTTC.

The chain uses TRBV19 and TRBJ2-7, with 9 bases that match TRBD2. The CDR3 totals 14 residues. The J segment lost 2 bases and the V segment lost 2 bases, leaving 1 base of the junction unmatched. The germline gives CDR1 LNHDA, CDR2 SQIVND (reference sequence). DNA for the CDR3: TGTGCCAGTAGTATAAGCGGGGGGACCTACGAGCAGTACTTC. It codes for CASSISGGTYEQYF.

The chain combines TRBV19 with TRBJ1-2; 7 bases map to TRBD1. The trim removed 6 bases at V and 4 bases at J, leaving 8 bases unmatched. The length of the CDR3 is 14 residues. Germline values: CDR1 LNHDA, CDR2 SQIVND (reference sequence). DNA of the CDR3: TGTGCCAGTAGCCCGACAGGGAGATTCTATGGCTACACCTTC. Its protein product is CASSPTGRFYGYTF.

This CDR3 reads CASGLVLDRGRRGKNIQYF. The DNA for the CDR3 is TGTGCTAGTGGTTTGGTACTTGACAGGGGGCGCCGCGGCAAAAACATTCAGTACTTC. The chain carries TRBV12-5 and TRBJ2-4; 10 nucleotides line up with TRBD1. V trimming: 0 bases; J trimming: 3 bases; junction bases outside the gene matches: 11. Germline V gene lookup returns CDR1 LGHNT and CDR2 FRNRAP. The CDR3 sequence is 19 residues long.

This clone occurred a few times. The CDR3 is CASSPGQNSPLHF. The DNA for the CDR3 is TGCGCCAGCAGCCCGGGACAAAATTCACCCCTCCACTTT. The J gene is TRBJ1-6, the V gene TRBV5-1, with D possibly matching TRBD1 (6 bases). This CDR3 comprises 13 residues. From germline, CDR1 is SGHRS and CDR2 YFSETQ. Trimming removed 4 bases from V and 7 bases from J, with 9 bases in between.

The chain uses TRBV20-1 and TRBJ1-5; tentatively, D is TRBD1 (5 bases). This CDR3 has 15 residues. Germline lookup yields CDR1 DFQATT and CDR2 SNEGSKA (reference sequence). V was trimmed by 3 bases and J by 2 bases, leaving 14 bases between them. CDR3 bases: TGCAGTGCTAGTTCCCCGGGGGGAGGCAATCAGCCCCAGCATTTT. Translating gives CSASSPGGGNQPQHF.

The chain links TRBV5-6 to TRBJ2-7; D not resolved. The germline CDR1 and CDR2 sequences are SGHDT and YYEEEE. The CDR3 is 15 residues long. The V gene lost 1 base and the J gene lost 4 bases, with 15 bases spanning the gap. Here the CDR3 DNA reads TGTGCCAGCAGCTTGCGCGCCGTTAAGAATTACGAGCAGTACTTC. Translation: CASSLRAVKNYEQYF.

The rearrangement uses TRBV2 and TRBJ2-5, with 7 positions matching TRBD2. With V trimmed by 3 bases and J by 3 bases, 4 bases remained unmatched. CDR3 length equals 14 residues. Germline values: CDR1 SNHLY, CDR2 FYNNEI. Here the CDR3 reads CASSEGLAEETQYF. The CDR3 DNA reads as TGTGCCAGCAGTGAGGGGCTAGCGGAAGAGACCCAGTACTTC.

The chain uses TRBV3-1 (or the pseudogene TRBV3-2) and TRBJ2-3; 10 positions match TRBD2. The germline gives CDR1 LGHDT, CDR2 YNNKEL (reference sequence). The CDR3 extends over 18 amino acids. J lost 0 bases, V lost 10 bases, and 16 bases had no gene match. CDR3 DNA: TGTGCCACCCATGACTTAGCGGGAGGAAGGGCTAGCACAGATACGCAGTATTTT. Its translation is CATHDLAGGRASTDTQYF.

DNA for the CDR3: TGTGCCAGCAGCCCGGATGATGGACTCTACTCCGGGGAGCTGTTTTTT. Its translation is CASSPDDGLYSGELFF. The V gene is TRBV5-7, the J gene TRBJ2-2; weak D call: TRBD2 (5 bases). TRBV5-7 is marked as an open reading frame, function uncertain. This CDR3 is built from 16 residues. The V end lost 4 bases, the J end lost 6 bases, and 19 bases lay between the germline ends.

In this sample, this clone turned up a few times. At one end, the junction sequence differs from germline, possibly due to a read error. The rearrangement uses TRBV5-6 and TRBJ1-6, with no clear D. Germline CDR1 and CDR2: SGHDT and YYEEEE. This CDR3 contains 13 residues. The CDR3 spells CASSLVDNPPLHF. The CDR3 DNA follows: TGTGCCAGCAGCTTGGTGGATAATCCACCCCTCCACTTT.

CDR3 DNA: TGCGCCAGCAGCCATGGGACTAGCGGGGGGGCCGGCACAGATACGCAGTATTTT. Protein: CASSHGTSGGAGTDTQYF. This chain connects TRBV4-3 to TRBJ2-3; 16 nucleotides match TRBD2. V trimming: 3 bases; J trimming: 1 base; junction bases outside the gene matches: 4. Germline V CDR1 and CDR2: LGHNA, YSLEER. The length of the CDR3 is 18 residues.

The chain has TRBV18 and TRBJ1-4; D call uncertain. Germline V gene data show CDR1 as KGHSH and CDR2 as LQKENI. The ends were cut back, 4 bases at V and 0 bases at J, with 9 bases in the middle. The CDR3 contains 15 residues. This CDR3 reads CASSRTAATNEKLFF. For the CDR3, the DNA is TGTGCCAGCTCACGGACGGCAGCAACTAATGAAAAACTGTTTTTT.

The gene calls are TRBV4-3 and TRBJ2-5; 10 bases fit TRBD1. Trimming removed 4 bases from V and 5 bases from J; junction bases left unmatched: 10. The germline gives CDR1 LGHNA, CDR2 YSLEER. This CDR3 region has 16 residues. The CDR3 coding sequence is TGCGCCAGCAGCCGGGACAGGGGCCGGATCGGGGAGACCCAGTACTTC. Translated, it gives CASSRDRGRIGETQYF.

This clone was picked up one time. The rearrangement uses TRBV9 and TRBJ2-3; a weak D match, TRBD1 (6 bases). Germline V lookup: CDR1 SGDLS, CDR2 YYNGEE. This CDR3 is 15 amino acids long. Trimming cost V 4 bases and J 5 bases, with 17 bases left between them. In nucleotides, the CDR3 is TGTGCCAGCAGCTCTCCGGACACGACAGGAGATACGCAGTATTTT. It codes for CASSSPDTTGDTQYF.

This clone came up a few times. The genes are TRBV28 and TRBJ1-2, with D unresolved. The germline gives CDR1 MDHEN, CDR2 SYDVKM. The V end lost 7 bases, the J end lost 7 bases, and 22 bases lay between the germline ends. The CDR3 loop spans 15 amino acids. CDR3 nucleotide sequence: TGTGCCAGCACCAATCCCTCGGTCTTTTACTCTGGCTACACCTTC. Its protein product is CASTNPSVFYSGYTF.

CDR3 residues: CASSPSGTVQYF. In DNA, the CDR3 is TGTGCCAGCAGCCCCTCAGGTACTGTGCAGTATTTT. The gene calls are TRBV2 and TRBJ2-3, with D unclear. Germline V CDR1 and CDR2: SNHLY, FYNNEI. Trimming removed 6 bases from V and 11 bases from J, with 15 bases in between. The CDR3 has 12 amino acids.

This sequence joins TRBV6-5 and TRBJ2-7, with a possible D match to TRBD2 (6 bases). Trimming pared 6 bases from V and 3 bases from J, leaving 12 bases between. This CDR3 has 13 amino acids. Per the germline V gene, CDR1 is MNHEY and CDR2 is SVGAGI. This CDR3 is CASRRGSSYEQYF. For the CDR3, the DNA is TGTGCCAGCAGACGGGGGTCCAGCTACGAGCAGTACTTC.

The V gene is TRBV7-2, the J gene TRBJ2-3; D is ambiguous. Per germline, CDR1 SGHTA and CDR2 FQGNSA. The CDR3 loop spans 13 amino acids. V lost 1 base and J lost 13, with 15 bases in between. CDR3 bases: TGTGCCAGCAGCTTAGATTTACTACCTCGAGAGTATTTT. It yields the protein CASSLDLLPREYF.

CDR3 region: CASSRSVDEQFF. Here the CDR3 DNA reads TGTGCCAGCAGCCGTAGCGTAGATGAGCAGTTCTTC. The chain couples TRBV7-9 to TRBJ2-1; maybe TRBD2 (5 bases). V was trimmed by 5 bases and J by 8 bases, leaving 10 bases between them. CDR3 length equals 12 residues. Germline lookup yields CDR1 SEHNR and CDR2 FQNEAQ (reference sequence).

V is TRBV7-8 and J is TRBJ2-7; D may correspond to TRBD1 or TRBD2 (5 bases each). The CDR3 consists of 17 residues. V lost 5 bases and J lost 2, with 22 bases in between. Looked up from germline, CDR1 is SGHVS and CDR2 is FQNEAQ. The CDR3 region is CASSPGGRNRNPYEQYF. In DNA, the CDR3 is TGTGCCAGCAGCCCTGGGGGTCGTAACAGGAATCCCTACGAGCAGTACTTC.